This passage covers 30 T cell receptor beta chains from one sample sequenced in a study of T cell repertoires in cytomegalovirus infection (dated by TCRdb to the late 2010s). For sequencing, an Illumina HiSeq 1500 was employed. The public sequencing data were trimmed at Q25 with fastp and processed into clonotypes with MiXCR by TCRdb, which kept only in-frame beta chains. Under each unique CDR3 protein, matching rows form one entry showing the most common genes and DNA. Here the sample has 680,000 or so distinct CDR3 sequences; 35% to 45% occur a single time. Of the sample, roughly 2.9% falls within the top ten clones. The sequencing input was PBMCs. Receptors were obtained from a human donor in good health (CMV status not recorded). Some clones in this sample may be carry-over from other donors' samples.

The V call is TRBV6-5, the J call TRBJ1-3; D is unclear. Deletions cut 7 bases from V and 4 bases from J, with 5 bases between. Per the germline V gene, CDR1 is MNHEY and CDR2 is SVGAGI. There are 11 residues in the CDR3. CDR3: CASIVGNTIYF. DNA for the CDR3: TGTGCCAGCATAGTGGGAAACACCATATATTTT.

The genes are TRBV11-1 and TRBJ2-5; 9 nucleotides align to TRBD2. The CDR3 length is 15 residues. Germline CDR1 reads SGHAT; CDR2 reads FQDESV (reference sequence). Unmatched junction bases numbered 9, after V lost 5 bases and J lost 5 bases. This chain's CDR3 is CASSLAGTSSETQYF. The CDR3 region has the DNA TGTGCCAGCAGCCTTGCCGGGACTAGCAGCGAGACCCAGTACTTC.

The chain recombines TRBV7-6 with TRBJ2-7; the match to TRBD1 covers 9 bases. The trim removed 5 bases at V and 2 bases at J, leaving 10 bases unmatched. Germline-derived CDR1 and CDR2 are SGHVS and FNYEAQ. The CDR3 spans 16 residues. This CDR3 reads CASSRGQGSSTYEQYF. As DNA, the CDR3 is TGTGCCAGCAGCCGGGGACAGGGAAGTTCGACCTACGAGCAGTACTTC.

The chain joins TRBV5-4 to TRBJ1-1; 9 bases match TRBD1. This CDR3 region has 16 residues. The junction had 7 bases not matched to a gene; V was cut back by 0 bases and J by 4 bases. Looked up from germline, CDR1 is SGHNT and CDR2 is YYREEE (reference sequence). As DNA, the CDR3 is TGTGCCAGCAGCTTGGATGGGACAGGGATAGGCACTGAAGCTTTCTTT. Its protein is CASSLDGTGIGTEAFF.

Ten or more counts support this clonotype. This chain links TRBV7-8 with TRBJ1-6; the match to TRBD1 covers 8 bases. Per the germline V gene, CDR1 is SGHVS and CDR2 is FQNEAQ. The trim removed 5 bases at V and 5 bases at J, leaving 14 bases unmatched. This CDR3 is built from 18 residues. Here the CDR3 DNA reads TGTGCCAGCAGCCCCCGGTCCCTCCAGGGGGCAGATAATTCACCCCTCCACTTT. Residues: CASSPRSLQGADNSPLHF.

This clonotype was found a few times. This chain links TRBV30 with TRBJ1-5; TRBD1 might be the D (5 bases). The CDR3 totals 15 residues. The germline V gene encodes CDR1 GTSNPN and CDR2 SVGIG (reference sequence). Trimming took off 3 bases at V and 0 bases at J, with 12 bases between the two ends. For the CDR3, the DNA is TGTGCCTGGAGCGAGACAGTTTATAGCAATCAGCCCCAGCATTTT. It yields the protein CAWSETVYSNQPQHF.

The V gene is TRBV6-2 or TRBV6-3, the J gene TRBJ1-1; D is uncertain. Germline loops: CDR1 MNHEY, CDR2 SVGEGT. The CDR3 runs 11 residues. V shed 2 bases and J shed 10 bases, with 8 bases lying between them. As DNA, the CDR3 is TGTGCCAGCAGTTACATCGACGGAGCTTTCTTT. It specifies CASSYIDGAFF.

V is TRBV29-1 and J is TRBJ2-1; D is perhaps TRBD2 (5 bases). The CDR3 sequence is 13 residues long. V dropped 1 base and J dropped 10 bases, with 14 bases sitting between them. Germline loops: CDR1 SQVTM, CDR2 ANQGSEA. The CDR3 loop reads CSVEGPGDREQFF. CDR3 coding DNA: TGCAGCGTTGAAGGGCCCGGGGATAGGGAGCAGTTCTTC.

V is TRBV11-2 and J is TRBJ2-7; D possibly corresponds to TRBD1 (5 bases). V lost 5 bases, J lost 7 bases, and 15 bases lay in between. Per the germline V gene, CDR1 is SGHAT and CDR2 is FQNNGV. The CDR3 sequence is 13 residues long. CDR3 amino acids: CASSTIGQLEQYF. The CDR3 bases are TGTGCCAGCAGCACAATAGGACAACTTGAGCAGTACTTC.

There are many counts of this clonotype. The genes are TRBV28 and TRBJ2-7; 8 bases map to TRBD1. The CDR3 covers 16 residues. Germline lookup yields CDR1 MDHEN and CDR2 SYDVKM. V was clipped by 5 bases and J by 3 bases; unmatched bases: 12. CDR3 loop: CASSPSGQVKDYEQYF. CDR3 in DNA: TGTGCCAGCAGTCCCTCGGGACAGGTCAAAGACTACGAGCAGTACTTC.

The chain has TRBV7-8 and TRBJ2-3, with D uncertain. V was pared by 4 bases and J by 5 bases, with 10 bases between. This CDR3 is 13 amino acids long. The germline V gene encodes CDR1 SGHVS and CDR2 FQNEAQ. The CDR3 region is CASSWKRGDTQYF. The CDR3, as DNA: TGTGCCAGCAGCTGGAAGCGAGGAGATACGCAGTATTTT. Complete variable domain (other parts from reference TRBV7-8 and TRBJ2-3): GAGVSQSPRYKVAKRGQDVALRCDPISGHVSLFWYQQALGQGPEFLTYFQNEAQLDKSGLPSDRFFAERPEGSVSTLKIQRTQQEDSAVYLCASSWKRGDTQYFGPGTRLTVL.

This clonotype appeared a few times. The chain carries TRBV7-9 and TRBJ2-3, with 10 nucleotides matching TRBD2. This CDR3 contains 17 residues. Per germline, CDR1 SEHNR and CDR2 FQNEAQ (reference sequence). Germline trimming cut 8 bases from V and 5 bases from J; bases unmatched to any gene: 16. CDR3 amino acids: CASFWGASGGAIDTQYF. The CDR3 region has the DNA TGTGCCAGCTTCTGGGGGGCCAGCGGGGGGGCGATAGATACGCAGTATTTT.

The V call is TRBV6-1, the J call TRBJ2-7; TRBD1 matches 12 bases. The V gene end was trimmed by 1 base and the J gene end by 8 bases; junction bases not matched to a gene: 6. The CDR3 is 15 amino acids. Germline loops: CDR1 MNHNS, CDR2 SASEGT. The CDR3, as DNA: TGTGCCAGCAGTGAAGATGGGACAGGGGGCCGGAAGCAGTACTTC. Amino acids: CASSEDGTGGRKQYF.

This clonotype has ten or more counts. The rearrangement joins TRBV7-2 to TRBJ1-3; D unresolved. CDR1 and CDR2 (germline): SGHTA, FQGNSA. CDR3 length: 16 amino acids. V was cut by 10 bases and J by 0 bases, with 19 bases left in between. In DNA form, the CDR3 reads TGTGCCATACAGTCTGGCACCCCGTACTCTGGAAACACCATATATTTT. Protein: CAIQSGTPYSGNTIYF.

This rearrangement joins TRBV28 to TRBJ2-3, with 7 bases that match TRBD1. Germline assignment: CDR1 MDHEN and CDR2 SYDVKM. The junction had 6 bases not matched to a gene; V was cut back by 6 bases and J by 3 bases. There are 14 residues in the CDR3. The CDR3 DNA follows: TGTGCCAGCAGATCACCGGGACAGACAGATACGCAGTATTTT. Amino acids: CASRSPGQTDTQYF.

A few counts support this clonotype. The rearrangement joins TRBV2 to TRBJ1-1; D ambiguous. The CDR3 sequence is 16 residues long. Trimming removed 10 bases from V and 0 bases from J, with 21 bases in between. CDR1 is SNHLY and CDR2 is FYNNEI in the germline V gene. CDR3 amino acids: CAIPNPHGHLNTEAFF. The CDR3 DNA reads TGTGCCATCCCAAACCCTCACGGCCATCTGAACACTGAAGCTTTCTTT.

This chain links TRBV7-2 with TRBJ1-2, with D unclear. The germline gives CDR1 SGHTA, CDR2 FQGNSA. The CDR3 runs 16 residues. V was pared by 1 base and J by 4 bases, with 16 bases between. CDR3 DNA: TGTGCCAGCAGCTTAGGAGCCGTCAGAGTGTTCTATGGCTACACCTTC. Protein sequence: CASSLGAVRVFYGYTF.

The CDR3 DNA sequence: TGCAGTGCTAGACCCGGGACAGGGAGTGATACGCAGTATTTT. Encoded protein: CSARPGTGSDTQYF. This chain uses TRBV20-1 with TRBJ2-3; TRBD1 agrees at 9 bases. Germline V gene lookup returns CDR1 DFQATT and CDR2 SNEGSKA (reference sequence). The length of the CDR3 is 14 residues. The J segment lost 6 bases and the V segment lost 2 bases, leaving 6 bases of the junction unmatched.

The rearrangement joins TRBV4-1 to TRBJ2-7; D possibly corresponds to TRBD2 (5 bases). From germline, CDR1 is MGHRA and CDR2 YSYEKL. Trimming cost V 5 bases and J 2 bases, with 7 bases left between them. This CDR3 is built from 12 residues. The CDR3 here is CASSAGAYEQYF. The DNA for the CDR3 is TGCGCCAGCAGCGCCGGGGCCTACGAGCAGTACTTC.

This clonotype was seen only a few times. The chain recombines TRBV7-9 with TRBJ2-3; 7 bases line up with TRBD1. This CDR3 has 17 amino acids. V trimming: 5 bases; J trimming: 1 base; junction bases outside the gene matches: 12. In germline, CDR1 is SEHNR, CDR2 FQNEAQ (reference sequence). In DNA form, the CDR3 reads TGTGCCAGCAGCCCAACCGGGACAGTAAAGGGCACAGATACGCAGTATTTT. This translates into CASSPTGTVKGTDTQYF. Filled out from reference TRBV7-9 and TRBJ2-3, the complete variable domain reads DTGVSQNPRHKITKRGQNVTFRCDPISEHNRLYWYRQTLGQGPEFLTYFQNEAQLEKSRLLSDRFSAERPKGSFSTLEIQRTEQGDSAMYLCASSPTGTVKGTDTQYFGPGTRLTVL.

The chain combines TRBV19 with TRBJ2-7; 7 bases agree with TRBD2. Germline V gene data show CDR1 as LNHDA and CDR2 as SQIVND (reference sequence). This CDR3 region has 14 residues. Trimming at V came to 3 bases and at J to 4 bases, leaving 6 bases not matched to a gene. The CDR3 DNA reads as TGTGCCAGTAGTATGGGAGCGGGGCGATACGAGCAGTACTTC. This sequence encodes CASSMGAGRYEQYF.

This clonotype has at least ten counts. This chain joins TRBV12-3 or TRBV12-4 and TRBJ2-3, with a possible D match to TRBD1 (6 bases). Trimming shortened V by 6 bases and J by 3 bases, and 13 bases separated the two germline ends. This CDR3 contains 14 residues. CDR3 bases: TGTGCCAGCAGCCCCGGGACATGGACAGATACGCAGTATTTT. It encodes CASSPGTWTDTQYF.

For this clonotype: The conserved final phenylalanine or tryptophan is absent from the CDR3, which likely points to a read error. CDR3 sequence reads: CASSLALGFRYNEQFL. CDR3 sequence (DNA): TGTGCCAGCAGCTTAGCATTGGGTTTTCGCTACAATGAGCAGTTCCTC. The chain uses TRBV5-8 and TRBJ2-1; D remains ambiguous. CDR1 is SGHTS, CDR2 YDEGEE, per germline. The CDR3 length is 16 residues. V was cut by 2 bases and J by 3 bases, with 15 bases left in between.

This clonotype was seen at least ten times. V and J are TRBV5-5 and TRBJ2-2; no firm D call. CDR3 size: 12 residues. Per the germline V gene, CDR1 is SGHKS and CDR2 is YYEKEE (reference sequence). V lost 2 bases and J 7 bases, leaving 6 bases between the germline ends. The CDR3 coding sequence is TGTGCCAGCAGCTTATACGGCGGGGAGCTGTTTTTT. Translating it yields CASSLYGGELFF.

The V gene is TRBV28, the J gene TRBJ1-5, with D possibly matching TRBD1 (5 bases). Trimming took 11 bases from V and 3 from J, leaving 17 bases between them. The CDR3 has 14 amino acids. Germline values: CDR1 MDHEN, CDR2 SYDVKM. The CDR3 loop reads CAGSDLGTNQPQHF. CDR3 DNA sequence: TGTGCCGGGTCGGATTTGGGGACCAATCAGCCCCAGCATTTT.

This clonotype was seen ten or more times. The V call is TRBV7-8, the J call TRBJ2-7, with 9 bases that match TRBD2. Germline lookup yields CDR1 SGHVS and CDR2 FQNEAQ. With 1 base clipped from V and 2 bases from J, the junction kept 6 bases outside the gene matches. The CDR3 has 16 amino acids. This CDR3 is CASSLVASGTAYEQYF. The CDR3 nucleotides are TGTGCCAGCAGCTTAGTCGCTAGCGGGACTGCCTACGAGCAGTACTTC.

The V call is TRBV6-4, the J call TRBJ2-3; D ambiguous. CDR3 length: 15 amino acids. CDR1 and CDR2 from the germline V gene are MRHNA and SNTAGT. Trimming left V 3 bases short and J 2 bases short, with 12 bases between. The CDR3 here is CASSETASSTDTQYF. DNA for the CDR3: TGTGCCAGCAGTGAGACGGCCTCGTCCACAGATACGCAGTATTTT.

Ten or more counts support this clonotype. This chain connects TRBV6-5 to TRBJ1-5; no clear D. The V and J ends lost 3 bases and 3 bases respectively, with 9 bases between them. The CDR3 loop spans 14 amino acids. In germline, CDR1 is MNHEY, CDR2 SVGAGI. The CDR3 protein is CASSYLGLNQPQHF. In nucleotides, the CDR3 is TGTGCCAGCAGTTATTTGGGTCTCAATCAGCCCCAGCATTTT.

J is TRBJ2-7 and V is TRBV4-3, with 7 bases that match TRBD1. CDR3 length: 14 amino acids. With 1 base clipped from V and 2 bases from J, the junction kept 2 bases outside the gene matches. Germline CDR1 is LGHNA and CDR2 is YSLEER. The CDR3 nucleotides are TGCGCCAGCAGCCAAGCAAGGGGGCCCTACGAGCAGTACTTC. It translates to CASSQARGPYEQYF.

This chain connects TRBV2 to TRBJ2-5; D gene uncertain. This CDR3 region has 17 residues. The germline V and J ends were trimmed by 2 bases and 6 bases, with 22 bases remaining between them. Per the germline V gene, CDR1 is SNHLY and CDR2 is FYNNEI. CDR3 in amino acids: CASSELDEKLAVKTQYF. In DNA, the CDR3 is TGTGCCAGCAGTGAACTGGATGAGAAGTTGGCAGTGAAGACCCAGTACTTC.